Reported below is one T cell receptor (beta chain). Its target is not known. This entry is derived from a study of T cell responses to AZD1222 COVID-19 vaccine. General study points: The donor group comprised mostly white British people and more females; the analysis possibly underestimated clonal diversity.

Trimming took 7 bases from V and 2 from J, leaving 9 bases between them. The CDR3 runs 13 residues. Germline V lookup: CDR1 SNHLY, CDR2 FYNNEI. Measured with immunoSEQ multiplex PCR; TCRdb has only the in-frame clones, and not every one. The data contain 150,000 or so clones, about 90% of them singletons. The receptor's source is an adult who received the AZD1222 COVID-19 vaccine. The sequences come from peripheral blood, collected 28 days after the second AZD1222 dose. J is TRBJ2-4 and V is TRBV2; D gene uncertain. The CDR3 DNA reads as TGTGCCAGCACAGAGCGAACCAAAAACATTCAGTACTTC. It translates to CASTERTKNIQYF. Full variable domain (remainder filled in from reference TRBV2 and TRBJ2-4): EPEVTQTPSHQVTQMGQEVILRCVPISNHLYFYWYRQILGQKVEFLVSFYNNEISEKSEIFDDQFSVERPDGSNFTLKIRSTKLEDSAMYFCASTERTKNIQYFGAGTRLSVL.